What follows is one T cell receptor (beta chain) and its context. V gave up 6 bases and J gave up 1 base, with 10 bases separating them. Per the germline V gene, CDR1 is MNHEY and CDR2 is SVGAGI. The CDR3 extends over 15 amino acids. Measured with immunoSEQ multiplex PCR; TCRdb has only the in-frame clones, and not every one. The data contain some 39,000 clones, roughly 81% of them singletons. The data are from a study of OX40 agonist ivuxolimab in advanced cancers. This TCR was recovered from an adult with an advanced solid tumor such as melanoma, head and neck, liver or kidney cancer. Source: CD4+ or CD8+ T cells sorted from blood, taken in a trial of the OX40 agonist ivuxolimab. The rearrangement links TRBV6-5 to TRBJ2-6, with no clear D. The chain's CDR3 is CASSPNRSGANVLTF. The CDR3 DNA sequence: TGTGCCAGCAGCCCAAACAGATCTGGGGCCAACGTCCTGACTTTC.